A single sample is the source of the 6 T cell receptor beta chains below, sequenced in a study of T cell responses to AZD1222 COVID-19 vaccine. TCRdb's copy holds only in-frame clones and misses some; the assay was immunoSEQ multiplex PCR. The sample includes under 130,000 clones, roughly nine tenths of them seen just once. The sequenced sample was peripheral blood, obtained 28 days after the second AZD1222 dose. These receptors all stem from an adult who received the AZD1222 COVID-19 vaccine.

The V gene is TRBV7-9, the J gene TRBJ2-7, with a tentative D call TRBD1 (5 bases). There are 13 residues in the CDR3. V lost 2 bases to trimming and J lost 5 bases, with 10 bases between them. Looked up from germline, CDR1 is SEHNR and CDR2 is FQNEAQ (reference sequence). Written as DNA, the CDR3 is TGTGCCAGCAGCTTAACAGGTCCCAACGAGCAGTACTTC. This encodes CASSLTGPNEQYF. Looking up the rest from reference TRBV7-9 and TRBJ2-7 gives the full variable domain: DTGVSQNPRHKITKRGQNVTFRCDPISEHNRLYWYRQTLGQGPEFLTYFQNEAQLEKSRLLSDRFSAERPKGSFSTLEIQRTEQGDSAMYLCASSLTGPNEQYFGPGTRLTVT.

This clone was observed a few times. V and J are TRBV11-2 and TRBJ2-7, with 12 nucleotides matching TRBD2. The junction had 3 bases not matched to a gene; V was cut back by 3 bases and J by 3 bases. The CDR3 has 15 amino acids. Germline CDR1 is SGHAT and CDR2 is FQNNGV. Here the CDR3 reads CASSLRTSGNYEQYF. The CDR3 DNA is TGTGCCAGCAGCTTGAGGACTAGCGGGAACTACGAGCAGTACTTC. The whole variable domain, filled in from reference TRBV11-2 and TRBJ2-7, reads EAGVAQSPRYKIIEKRQSVAFWCNPISGHATLYWYQQILGQGPKLLIQFQNNGVVDDSQLPKDRFSAERLKGVDSTLKIQPAKLEDSAVYLCASSLRTSGNYEQYFGPGTRLTVT.

J is TRBJ1-4 and V is TRBV7-9, with 8 bases lining up with TRBD1. The V gene end was trimmed by 5 bases and the J gene end by 8 bases; junction bases not matched to a gene: 7. The CDR3 contains 14 residues. Germline-derived CDR1 and CDR2 are SEHNR and FQNEAQ (reference sequence). CDR3 nucleotides: TGTGCCAGCAGCCTAGACAGGGGCTTGGAAAAACTGTTTTTT. Protein product: CASSLDRGLEKLFF.

CDR3 protein: CASSGQGGSPLHF. The CDR3 bases are TGCGCCAGCAGTGGCCAGGGGGGCTCACCCCTCCACTTT. The chain carries TRBV10-2 and TRBJ1-6; 7 bases are a match to TRBD1. Germline lookup yields CDR1 WSHSY and CDR2 SAAADI. Trimming cost V 4 bases and J 10 bases; bases outside gene matches: 4. This CDR3 contains 13 residues.

The rearrangement links TRBV2 to TRBJ2-2; D ambiguous. The CDR3 is 15 amino acids. The germline CDR1 and CDR2 sequences are SNHLY and FYNNEI. V lost 3 bases, J lost 4 bases, and 12 bases lay in between. The CDR3 DNA is TGTGCCAGCAGTGATTATATCTCAGGCACCGGGGAGCTGTTTTTT. Translation gives CASSDYISGTGELFF.

CDR3 DNA: TGTGCCAGCAGTTCCGATGGTGCCCCTGAGGATTGGAGCAATCAGCCCCAGCATTTT. Its protein is CASSSDGAPEDWSNQPQHF. The genes are TRBV28 and TRBJ1-5; D remains unclear. V was cut by 4 bases and J by 1 base, with 23 bases left in between. CDR1 and CDR2 from the germline V gene are MDHEN and SYDVKM. The CDR3 loop spans 19 amino acids. Filled out from reference TRBV28 and TRBJ1-5, the complete variable domain reads DVKVTQSSRYLVKRTGEKVFLECVQDMDHENMFWYRQDPGLGLRLIYFSYDVKMKEKGDIPEGYSVSREKKERFSLILESASTNQTSMYLCASSSDGAPEDWSNQPQHFGDGTRLSIL.